The T cell receptor (beta chain) under discussion was sequenced for a study of CD8 T cells in ankylosing spondylitis. Libraries of TCR beta came from quantitative 5'-RACE with molecular barcodes. TCRdb reprocessed the 5' RACE reads with MiXCR, giving one entry per CDR3 protein. The sample lists a few hundred thousand distinct CDR3 sequences; less than 25% were seen once. Of note for this clonotype: The antigen is undetermined.

Findings and limits, study-wide: The authors reported significant enrichment of disease-linked clones in matched ankylosing spondylitis synovial fluid. Roughly eight highly homologous variants made up a TCR beta motif that seemed to typify ankylosing spondylitis blood. Disease-linked clones proved CD8+ and comparatively uncommon in peripheral blood.

Source material: blood, either unsorted or a sorted T cell fraction (not recorded which). This receptor was obtained from a female donor with ankylosing spondylitis or in good health (not recorded which).

This CDR3 reads CAISESGLAEGDTQYF. CDR3 coding DNA: TGTGCCATCAGTGAGTCTGGGCTAGCGGAGGGAGATACGCAGTATTTT. The chain has TRBV10-3 and TRBJ2-3, with 7 positions matching TRBD2. CDR1 and CDR2 from the germline V gene are ENHRY and SYGVKD. The CDR3 is 16 residues long. V lost 0 bases to trimming and J lost 5 bases; unmatched junction nucleotides: 8.